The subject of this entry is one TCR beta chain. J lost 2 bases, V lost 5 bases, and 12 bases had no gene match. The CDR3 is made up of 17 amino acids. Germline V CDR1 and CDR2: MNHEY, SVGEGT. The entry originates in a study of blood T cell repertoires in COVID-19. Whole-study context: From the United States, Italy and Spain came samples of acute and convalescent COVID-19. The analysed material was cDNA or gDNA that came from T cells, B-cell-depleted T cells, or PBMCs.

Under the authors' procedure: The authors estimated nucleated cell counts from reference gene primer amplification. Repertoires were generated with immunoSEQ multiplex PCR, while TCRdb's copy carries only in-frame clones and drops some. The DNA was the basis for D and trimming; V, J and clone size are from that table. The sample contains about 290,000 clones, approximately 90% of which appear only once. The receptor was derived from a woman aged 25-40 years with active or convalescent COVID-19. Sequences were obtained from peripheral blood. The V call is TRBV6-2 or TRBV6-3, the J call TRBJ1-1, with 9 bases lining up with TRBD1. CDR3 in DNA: TGTGCCAGCAGTAGGGGGACAGGGCGTGGTGGAAACACTGAAGCTTTCTTT. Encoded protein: CASSRGTGRGGNTEAFF.